This TCR beta chain was sequenced for a study of shared clonotypes between healthy human individuals (dated by TCRdb to between 2020 and 2021). In the study overall: The cohort comprised a couple of women and a few men aged 18 to 49 years. Between about 0.9 and 10 billion PBMCs per donor were obtained by leukapheresis. For each donor, CD4 naive and CD4 memory were each given three plates, CD8 naive was given two plates, and CD8 memory was given one plate. Blood TCR repertoires of four to six healthy adults were deeply sequenced to estimate repertoire size and the extent of clonotype sharing between individuals. To increase sequencing depth and limit assay-specific biases, different laboratories used diverse techniques to prepare libraries and sequence TCR repertoires. Summary of the overall study and its limitations: Estimated clonotype richness was generally larger for naive than for memory subsets. Compared with non-shared clonotypes, clonotypes shared by all four sorted-subset donors had higher generation probabilities. Because the study included a small number of donors, the genetic and exposure-history diversity represented was limited. Incomplete sequencing was indicated by rarefaction of sorted-subset datasets, despite the large sequencing depth. Sharing across several donors was observed for about 5% of naive CD4, 3.5% of naive CD8, 2% to 2.5% of memory CD4, and about 0.4% of memory CD8 clonotypes. Only blood was sampled, and tissue TCR repertoires likely differ from those in blood. Based on pairwise subsampling, the degree of clonotype sharing among donors was expected to be affected by sequencing depth.

Healthy HIV-negative adults with no recently reported acute infections or vaccinations were included as donors. Only Caucasian adults living in Nashville, Tennessee, USA were represented among the donors. CD4+ T cells were enriched by magnetic negative selection, after which naive cells were positively selected on CD45RA and the negative fraction was taken as the memory subset. Blood was collected by leukapheresis, and PBMCs were isolated by Ficoll-Histopaque density gradient centrifugation and then cryopreserved in liquid nitrogen vapor phase. Analytical flow cytometry was used to check the purity and quantity of every magnetically sorted T cell population. From each sorted fraction, genomic DNA was isolated and quantified by UV absorbance on a Nanodrop 2000c. V is shortened by 6 bases, J by 1 base, and the region joining them spans 9 bases. The germline V gene encodes CDR1 MNHEY and CDR2 SMNVEV (reference sequence). The CDR3 sequence holds 13 residues, the cysteine and phenylalanine included. The CDR3 DNA has 39 bases and is translated from base 1.

Points on this clone: Which antigen it targets is not known. Base qualities were left out, and no much larger clone turns up one base away.

TCR CDR3 regions were amplified from genomic DNA by multiplex PCR using the deep immunoSEQ assay. For each cell subset, the extracted genomic DNA was distributed evenly across all wells of several immunoSEQ 96-well plates, and each plate served as one replicate. Each replicate PCR for sorted subsets received approximately 200 ng genomic DNA, equal to tens of thousands of T cell genomes. Purified libraries were quantified with a Qubit 3.0 fluorometer, sized on a Bioanalyzer 2100, and re-quantified with the KAPA Library Quantification kit. Every immunoSEQ 96-well plate was sequenced on a separate single-read 150-cycle Illumina NextSeq 550 flow cell. The authors' pipeline ran thus. Because only junctional sequences without quality scores were contained in the immunoSEQ output, filtering matching that applied to full-length reads could not be performed. To assign V/J genes and CDR3, sequences were annotated using PyIR, a Python wrapper for IgBLAST v1.9, with IMGT germline references. Reads with weak V/J assignments (E-value above 1e-6), missing CDR3, stop codons, out-of-frame junctions, or ambiguous translated residues were removed. V3J clonotypes were defined as sequences sharing the same inferred V gene, J gene, and CDR3 amino acid sequence. Percentage overlap between repertoires was computed as shared unique clonotypes divided by the size of the smaller repertoire. RTK rarefaction, the Chao1 estimator, and Recon v2.1 estimates of unobserved clonotypes were used to assess repertoire richness. Generation probabilities for all TCRbeta clonotypes obtained by the gDNA method from a handful of donors were computed using OLGA. As stored in TCRdb, this immuneACCESS dataset retains in-frame rearrangements with V and J assigned. A fraction of the clones does not appear; measured against another copy, unresolved V genes explain less than half of the discrepancy, and the remainder lacks a known reason. The V and J calls and the clone size are those of that table, but D and trimming were determined from the DNA. The table for this sample lists approximately 2.5 million clones; about 92% of them were counted only once. About 0.13% of the sample is taken by the ten largest.

Rearrangement joined TRBV27 to TRBJ1-2; the D gene is not confidently resolved. Material: naive CD4+ T cells sorted from blood. The meaning of the sample's cell subset or site label: CD45RA+ positively selected. This clonotype was obtained from a man aged 18 to 30 in good health. The CDR3 amino acid sequence is: CASRRTDNYGYTF. The sequenced DNA is TGTGCCAGCAGGAGGACGGATAACTATGGCTACACCTTC.